A single sample gave rise to the 23 T cell receptor beta chains below, sequenced in a study of T cell changes during pregnancy in multiple sclerosis. Generated by immunoSEQ multiplex PCR, the TCRdb table keeps only in-frame clones and is missing some. There are approximately 39,000 clones in the sample; roughly 92% occur only once, and 0.95% to 1.5% lies in the top ten. Sequencing used PBMCs (not recorded whether the cells were cultured). The receptors were gathered from a female donor with multiple sclerosis, enrolled in a pregnancy study.

The chain has TRBV7-6 and TRBJ2-3; D remains unclear. The CDR3 has 15 residues. CDR1 and CDR2 (germline): SGHVS, FNYEAQ. V lost 4 bases, J lost 2 bases, and 13 bases lay in between. In nucleotides, the CDR3 is TGTGCCAGCAGCTCGCCGGTAGGATACACAGATACGCAGTATTTT. Its protein product is CASSSPVGYTDTQYF. The full variable domain, its missing parts supplied by reference TRBV7-6 and TRBJ2-3, is GAGVSQSPRYKVTKRGQDVALRCDPISGHVSLYWYRQALGQGPEFLTYFNYEAQQDKSGLPNDRFSAERPEGSISTLTIQRTEQRDSAMYRCASSSPVGYTDTQYFGPGTRLTVL.

This chain links TRBV27 with TRBJ1-5; a weak D match, TRBD1 (5 bases). This CDR3 comprises 12 residues. Germline V gene lookup returns CDR1 MNHEY and CDR2 SMNVEV (reference sequence). The V end lost 6 bases, the J end lost 9 bases, and 12 bases lay between the germline ends. The CDR3 DNA reads TGTGCCAGCAGGACGCTCGGGGGGCCCCAGCATTTT. It yields the protein CASRTLGGPQHF.

The chain employs TRBV16 and TRBJ2-7; 10 nucleotides match TRBD1. This CDR3 is 16 amino acids long. With V trimmed by 0 bases and J by 6 bases, 8 bases remained unmatched. Germline V gene sequence: CDR1 KGHSY, CDR2 FQNENV. The CDR3 sequence: CASSQSFGTGALEQYF. CDR3 nucleotide sequence: TGTGCCAGCAGCCAATCTTTCGGGACAGGGGCTCTCGAGCAGTACTTC. The full variable domain, in which reference TRBV16 and TRBJ2-7 provide the parts outside the CDR3, is GEEVAQTPKHLVRGEGQKAKLYCAPIKGHSYVFWYQQVLKNEFKFLISFQNENVFDETGMPKERFSAKCLPNSPCSLEIQATKLEDSAVYFCASSQSFGTGALEQYFGPGTRLTVT.

DNA for the CDR3: TGTGCCAGCAGTGCCGCCCCGGGGGGCGGTGAAAAACTGTTTTTT. Its translation is CASSAAPGGGEKLFF. V gene TRBV27 combines with J gene TRBJ1-4; D might be TRBD1 (6 bases). The V gene lost 5 bases and the J gene lost 7 bases, with 17 bases spanning the gap. CDR1 and CDR2 (germline): MNHEY, SMNVEV (reference sequence). The CDR3 extends over 15 amino acids. The entire variable domain, with the rest obtained from reference TRBV27 and TRBJ1-4, is as follows: EAQVTQNPRYLITVTGKKLTVTCSQNMNHEYMSWYRQDPGLGLRQIYYSMNVEVTDKGDVPEGYKVSRKEKRNFPLILESPSPNQTSLYFCASSAAPGGGEKLFFGSGTQLSVL.

This sequence joins TRBV11-1 and TRBJ2-7, with 8 bases lining up with TRBD2. Germline V gene sequence: CDR1 SGHAT, CDR2 FQDESV (reference sequence). The CDR3 has 14 amino acids. The junction had 9 bases not matched to a gene; V was cut back by 8 bases and J by 3 bases. CDR3 sequence: CASSAGAGGYEQYF. The CDR3 nucleotides are TGTGCCAGCTCCGCGGGGGCGGGAGGCTACGAGCAGTACTTC.

The chain is built from TRBV7-9 and TRBJ1-1, with 7 bases that match TRBD1. Looked up from germline, CDR1 is SEHNR and CDR2 is FQNEAQ (reference sequence). Trimming took 5 bases from V and 5 from J; bases not matched to a gene: 5. The CDR3 has 13 residues. For the CDR3, the DNA is TGTGCCAGCAGCCGACAGGGCGGGACTGAAGCTTTCTTT. Translating it yields CASSRQGGTEAFF. The full variable domain, its missing parts supplied by reference TRBV7-9 and TRBJ1-1, is DTGVSQNPRHKITKRGQNVTFRCDPISEHNRLYWYRQTLGQGPEFLTYFQNEAQLEKSRLLSDRFSAERPKGSFSTLEIQRTEQGDSAMYLCASSRQGGTEAFFGQGTRLTVV.

This chain connects TRBV19 to TRBJ2-5; D not certain. Trimming took off 1 base at V and 5 bases at J, with 11 bases between the two ends. Germline CDR1 reads LNHDA; CDR2 reads SQIVND (reference sequence). The CDR3 contains 14 residues. The DNA of the CDR3 is TGTGCCAGTAGTATAGGTGGGAATAGGGAGACCCAGTACTTC. Translated, it gives CASSIGGNRETQYF.

This sequence joins TRBV5-1 and TRBJ2-7, with 10 bases fitting TRBD2. V shed 5 bases and J 5 bases; nucleotides not matched to a gene: 4. CDR1 and CDR2 (germline): SGHRS, YFSETQ. This CDR3 is built from 13 residues. The CDR3 sequence is CASRGTSDHEQYF. In DNA, the CDR3 is TGCGCCAGCAGGGGGACTAGCGACCACGAGCAGTACTTC.

This clone occurred once. The chain uses TRBV27 and TRBJ1-1, with D possibly being TRBD1 (6 bases). Trimming took 4 bases from V and 4 from J, leaving 13 bases between them. Germline values: CDR1 MNHEY, CDR2 SMNVEV (reference sequence). This CDR3 region has 14 residues. The CDR3 nucleotides read TGTGCCAGCAGTTCGAGGGGGTACCCCACTGAAGCTTTCTTT. The encoded protein is CASSSRGYPTEAFF.

V and J are TRBV28 and TRBJ2-5; D may be TRBD1 (6 bases). The CDR3 consists of 13 residues. Trimming removed 11 bases at V and 2 bases at J, with 15 bases between. The germline V gene encodes CDR1 MDHEN and CDR2 SYDVKM. CDR3 residues: CAVLGDRQETQYF. Written as DNA, the CDR3 is TGTGCCGTTCTAGGTGACAGGCAAGAGACCCAGTACTTC.

The chain recombines TRBV6-6 with TRBJ1-1; 7 bases agree with TRBD1. The V gene's germline CDR1 is MNHNY and CDR2 SVGAGI (reference sequence). V dropped 7 bases and J dropped 0; count of bases not matched to a gene: 11. This CDR3 spans 16 amino acids. The CDR3 DNA follows: TGTGCCAGCATCATAAACCCACAGGGGATGAACACTGAAGCTTTCTTT. The encoded protein is CASIINPQGMNTEAFF.

The V and J genes are TRBV19 and TRBJ2-2; no firm D call. CDR3 length: 13 residues. V lost 0 bases, J lost 5 bases, and 4 bases lay in between. Germline V gene data show CDR1 as LNHDA and CDR2 as SQIVND (reference sequence). CDR3 in DNA: TGTGCCAGTAGTATAGAGTTAACCGGGGAGCTGTTTTTT. Protein: CASSIELTGELFF. The variable domain in full, completed from reference TRBV19 and TRBJ2-2, reads DGGITQSPKYLFRKEGQNVTLSCEQNLNHDAMYWYRQDPGQGLRLIYYSQIVNDFQKGDIAEGYSVSREKKESFPLTVTSAQKNPTAFYLCASSIELTGELFFGEGSRLTVL.

The chain employs TRBV4-1 and TRBJ1-4, with D tentatively TRBD1 (5 bases). CDR1 and CDR2 (germline): MGHRA, YSYEKL. Between the trimmed V and J ends, which lost 2 bases and 5 bases, there was a span of 15 bases. This CDR3 has 16 amino acids. The CDR3 coding sequence is TGCGCCAGCAGCCAAACCGGACGGGGGGTGAATGAAAAACTGTTTTTT. It yields the protein CASSQTGRGVNEKLFF.

The chain has TRBV4-3 and TRBJ2-6; tentative D call: TRBD1 (6 bases). The germline V gene has CDR1 LGHNA and CDR2 YSLEER. This CDR3 comprises 20 residues. V was shortened by 0 bases and J by 2 bases, with 20 bases between the two germline ends. The CDR3 spells CASSQDRDTPRVAGANVLTF. Here the CDR3 DNA reads TGCGCCAGCAGCCAAGATCGGGACACCCCTAGAGTTGCTGGGGCCAACGTCCTGACTTTC.

This sequence joins TRBV9 and TRBJ2-1, with 8 bases that match TRBD2. Germline V gene lookup returns CDR1 SGDLS and CDR2 YYNGEE. V lost 0 bases and J lost 8; bases outside the gene matches: 4. The CDR3 is 14 residues long. Here the CDR3 DNA reads TGTGCCAGCAGCGTAGATCAGCGGGAGTATGAGCAGTTCTTC. This sequence encodes CASSVDQREYEQFF.

The rearrangement uses TRBV5-4 and TRBJ1-1, with TRBD1 matching 7 bases. CDR3 length equals 15 residues. From germline, CDR1 is SGHNT and CDR2 YYREEE (reference sequence). With V trimmed by 4 bases and J by 0 bases, 6 bases remained unmatched. CDR3 in DNA: TGTGCCAGCAGCACATCGACAGGGATGAACACTGAAGCTTTCTTT. Translating gives CASSTSTGMNTEAFF.

The gene calls are TRBV30 and TRBJ1-1; D is perhaps TRBD1 (5 bases). The CDR3 runs to 12 residues. V lost 1 base and J 6 bases, leaving 9 bases between the germline ends. Germline values: CDR1 GTSNPN, CDR2 SVGIG (reference sequence). The DNA of the CDR3 is TGTGCCTGGAGTGACAGGCGATCTGAAGCTTTCTTT. Its protein product is CAWSDRRSEAFF.

This clone appeared once. The rearrangement uses TRBV30 and TRBJ1-1, with unresolved D. This CDR3 spans 14 amino acids. V lost 4 bases to trimming and J lost 1 base, with 13 bases between them. Germline V lookup: CDR1 GTSNPN, CDR2 SVGIG (reference sequence). The CDR3 protein is CAWTFYTENTEAFF. CDR3 DNA sequence: TGTGCCTGGACCTTCTACACGGAGAACACTGAAGCTTTCTTT.

The rearrangement links TRBV6-8 to TRBJ1-5, with 7 bases identical to TRBD1. Trimming took 0 bases from V and 6 from J; bases not matched to a gene: 8. The CDR3 spans 16 residues. The germline CDR1 and CDR2 sequences are MNHGY and SAAAGT. CDR3 sequence: CASSYSRDRVCQPQHF. As DNA, the CDR3 is TGTGCCAGCAGTTACTCGAGAGACAGGGTTTGTCAGCCCCAGCATTTT.

The V call is TRBV28, the J call TRBJ1-5; D unresolved. CDR1 is MDHEN, CDR2 SYDVKM, per germline. CDR3 length: 11 residues. V lost 6 bases and J 9 bases, leaving 9 bases between the germline ends. The CDR3 sequence is CASRDERPQHF. In DNA, the CDR3 is TGTGCCAGCAGGGACGAGAGGCCCCAGCATTTT. Full variable domain (rest looked up from reference TRBV28 and TRBJ1-5): DVKVTQSSRYLVKRTGEKVFLECVQDMDHENMFWYRQDPGLGLRLIYFSYDVKMKEKGDIPEGYSVSREKKERFSLILESASTNQTSMYLCASRDERPQHFGDGTRLSIL.

The CDR3 region is CASSLRLAGAAYEQYF. DNA of the CDR3: TGCGCCAGCAGCCTCCGACTAGCGGGAGCCGCCTACGAGCAGTACTTC. This chain uses TRBV4-1 with TRBJ2-7; 12 bases match TRBD2. Germline lookup yields CDR1 MGHRA and CDR2 YSYEKL. The CDR3 has 16 amino acids. J lost 2 bases, V lost 4 bases, and 6 bases had no gene match.

This sequence joins TRBV29-1 and TRBJ1-1; 11 nucleotides line up with TRBD1. Trimming removed 0 bases from V and 0 bases from J; junction bases left unmatched: 9. The germline CDR1 and CDR2 sequences are SQVTM and ANQGSEA. The CDR3 is 18 residues long. As DNA, the CDR3 is TGCAGCGTTGAAGATCTTCGGGGACAGGGGGAAGTGAACACTGAAGCTTTCTTT. Residues: CSVEDLRGQGEVNTEAFF.

CDR3 in DNA: TGCGCCAGCAGCCATGGTCTAGCGGCCTCCTACGAGCAGTACTTC. Translated, it gives CASSHGLAASYEQYF. The chain has TRBV4-1 and TRBJ2-7; 7 positions match TRBD2. Germline V gene sequence: CDR1 MGHRA, CDR2 YSYEKL. With V trimmed by 3 bases and J by 0 bases, 5 bases remained unmatched. This CDR3 comprises 15 residues.